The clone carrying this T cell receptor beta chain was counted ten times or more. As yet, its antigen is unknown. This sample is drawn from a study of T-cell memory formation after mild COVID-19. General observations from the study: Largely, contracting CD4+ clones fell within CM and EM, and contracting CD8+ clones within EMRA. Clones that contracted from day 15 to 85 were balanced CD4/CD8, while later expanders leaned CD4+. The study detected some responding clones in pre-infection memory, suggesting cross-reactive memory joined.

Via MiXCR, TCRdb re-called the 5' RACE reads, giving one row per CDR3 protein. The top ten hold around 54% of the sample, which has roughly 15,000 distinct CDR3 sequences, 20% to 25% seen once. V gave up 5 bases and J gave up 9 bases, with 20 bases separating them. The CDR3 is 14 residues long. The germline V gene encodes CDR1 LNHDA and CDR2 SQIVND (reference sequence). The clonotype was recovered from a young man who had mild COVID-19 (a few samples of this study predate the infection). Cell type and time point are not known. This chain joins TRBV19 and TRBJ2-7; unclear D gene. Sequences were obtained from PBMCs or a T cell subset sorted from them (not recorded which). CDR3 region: CASSLPRPLLGQYV. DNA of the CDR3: TGTGCCAGTAGTCTACCCCGGCCGCTTCTAGGGCAGTACGTC.